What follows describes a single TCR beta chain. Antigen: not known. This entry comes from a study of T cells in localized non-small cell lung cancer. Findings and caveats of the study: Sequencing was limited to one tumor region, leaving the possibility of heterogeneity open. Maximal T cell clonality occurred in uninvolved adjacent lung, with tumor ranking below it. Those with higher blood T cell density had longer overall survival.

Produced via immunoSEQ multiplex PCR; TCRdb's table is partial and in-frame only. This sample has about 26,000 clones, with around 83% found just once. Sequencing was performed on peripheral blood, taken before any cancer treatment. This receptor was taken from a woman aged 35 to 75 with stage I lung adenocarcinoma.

In DNA, the CDR3 is TGTGCCACCAGGGACAGGGGACGGGCAGATACGCAGTATTTT. Protein: CATRDRGRADTQYF. The rearrangement joins TRBV19 to TRBJ2-3; 10 positions match TRBD1. Unmatched junction bases numbered 8, after V lost 10 bases and J lost 4 bases. The CDR3 consists of 14 residues. CDR1 is LNHDA and CDR2 is SQIVND in the germline V gene (reference sequence).